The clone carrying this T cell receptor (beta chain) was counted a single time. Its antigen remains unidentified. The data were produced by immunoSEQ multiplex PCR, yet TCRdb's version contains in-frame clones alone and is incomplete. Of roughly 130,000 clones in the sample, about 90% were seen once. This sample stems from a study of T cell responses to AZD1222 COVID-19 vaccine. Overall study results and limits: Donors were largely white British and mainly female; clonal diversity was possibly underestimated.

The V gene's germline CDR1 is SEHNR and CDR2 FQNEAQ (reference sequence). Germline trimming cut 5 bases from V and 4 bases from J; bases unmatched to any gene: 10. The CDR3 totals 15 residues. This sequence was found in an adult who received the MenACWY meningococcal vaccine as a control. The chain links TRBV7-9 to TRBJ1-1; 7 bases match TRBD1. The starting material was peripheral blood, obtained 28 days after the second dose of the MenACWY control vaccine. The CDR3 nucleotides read TGTGCCAGCAGCCCGGGATCGACAGGGATCACTGAAGCTTTCTTT. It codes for CASSPGSTGITEAFF. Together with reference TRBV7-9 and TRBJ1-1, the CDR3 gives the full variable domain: DTGVSQNPRHKITKRGQNVTFRCDPISEHNRLYWYRQTLGQGPEFLTYFQNEAQLEKSRLLSDRFSAERPKGSFSTLEIQRTEQGDSAMYLCASSPGSTGITEAFFGQGTRLTVV.